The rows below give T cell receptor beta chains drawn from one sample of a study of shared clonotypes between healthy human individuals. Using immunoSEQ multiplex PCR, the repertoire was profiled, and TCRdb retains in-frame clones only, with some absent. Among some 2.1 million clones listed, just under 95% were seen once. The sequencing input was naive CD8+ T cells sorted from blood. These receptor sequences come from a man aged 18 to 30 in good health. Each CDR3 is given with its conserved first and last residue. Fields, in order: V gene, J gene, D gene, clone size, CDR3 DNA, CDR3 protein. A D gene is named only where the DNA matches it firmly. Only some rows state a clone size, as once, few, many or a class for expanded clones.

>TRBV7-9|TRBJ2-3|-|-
TGTGCCAGCAGCCTAAGGGACAGCACAGATACGCAGTATTTT
CASSLRDSTDTQYF
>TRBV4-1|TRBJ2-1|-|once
TGCGCCAGCAGCCAAGATTCCGAGGAGGGCTACAATGAGCAGTTCTTC
CASSQDSEEGYNEQFF
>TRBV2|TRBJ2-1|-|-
TGTGCCAGCAGTGTGGGGGACTACAATGAGCAGTTCTTC
CASSVGDYNEQFF
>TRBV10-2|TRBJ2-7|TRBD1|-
TGCGCCAGCAGTGAGGGGCCCGGGACAGGGAACTCCTACGAGCAGTACTTC
CASSEGPGTGNSYEQYF
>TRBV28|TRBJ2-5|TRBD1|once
TGTGCCAGCAGCCTTATCCGGCAGGGGGCCCAAGAGACCCAGTACTTC
CASSLIRQGAQETQYF
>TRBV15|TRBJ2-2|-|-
TGTGCCACCAGCCTACCACAGGGTACCGGGGAGCTGTTTTTT
CATSLPQGTGELFF
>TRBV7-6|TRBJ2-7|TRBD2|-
TGTGCCAGCAGCCCCTGGGGGGGGGCCTACGAGCAGTACTTC
CASSPWGGAYEQYF
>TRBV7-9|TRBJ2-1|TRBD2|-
TGTGCCAGCAGCTCCCGGGGGGTCGGAGATGAGCAGTTCTTC
CASSSRGVGDEQFF
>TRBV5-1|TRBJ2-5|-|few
TGCGCCAGCAGCTTTTCTGGAGGGCCGAGACAAGAGACCCAGTACTTC
CASSFSGGPRQETQYF
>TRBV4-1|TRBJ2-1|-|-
TGCGCCAGCAGCCAGGCCCCGACAGGTTGGGAACAAGATGAGCAGTTCTTC
CASSQAPTGWEQDEQFF
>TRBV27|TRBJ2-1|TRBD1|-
TGTGCCAGCAGTTGGGACAGGTTTCGTCCCAATGAGCAGTTCTTC
CASSWDRFRPNEQFF
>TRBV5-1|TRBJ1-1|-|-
TGCGCCAGCAGCTCCCGAGAGGGCACTGAAGCTTTCTTT
CASSSREGTEAFF
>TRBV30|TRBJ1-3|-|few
TGTGCCTGGAGTGTACCTGGAAACACCATATATTTT
CAWSVPGNTIYF
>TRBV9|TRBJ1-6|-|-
TGTGCCAGCAGCGTAGAGAACAGTGCTAATTCACCCCTCCACTTT
CASSVENSANSPLHF
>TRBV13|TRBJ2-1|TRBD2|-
TGTGCCAGCAGCCCAACAAGCGGGATCTACAATGAGCAGTTCTTC
CASSPTSGIYNEQFF
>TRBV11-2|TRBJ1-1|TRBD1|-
TGTGCCAGCAGCTTAGTGCCACAGGGGGACACTGAAGCTTTCTTT
CASSLVPQGDTEAFF
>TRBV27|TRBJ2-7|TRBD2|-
TGTGCCAGCAGTTTAGCTAGCGGAGTCTACGAGCAGTACTTC
CASSLASGVYEQYF
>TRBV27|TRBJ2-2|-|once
TGTGCCAGCAGTTTTGTAGGGACCGGGGAGCTGTTTTTT
CASSFVGTGELFF
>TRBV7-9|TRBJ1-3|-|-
TGTGCCAGCAGCTTAGCTCGGACAGAAGTTGGAAACACCATATATTTT
CASSLARTEVGNTIYF
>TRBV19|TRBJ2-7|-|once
TGTGCCAGTAGTCTCGGCCTTACCTACGAGCAGTACTTC
CASSLGLTYEQYF
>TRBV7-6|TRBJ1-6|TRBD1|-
TGTGCCAGCAGCCCTGCGGGACAGGAAAATTCACCCCTCCACTTT
CASSPAGQENSPLHF
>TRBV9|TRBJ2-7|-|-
TGTGCCAGCAGCGCGACGGATTTTTCCTACGAGCAGTACTTC
CASSATDFSYEQYF
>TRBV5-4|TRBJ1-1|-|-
TGTGCCAGCAGCTTTCCGGGGAACACTGAAGCTTTCTTT
CASSFPGNTEAFF
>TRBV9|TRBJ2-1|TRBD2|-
TGTGCCAGCAGCGTAGAGGGAGCGGGAGACAATGAGCAGTTCTTC
CASSVEGAGDNEQFF
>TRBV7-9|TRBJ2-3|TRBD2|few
TGTGCCAGCAGCCCCCTGGGGAGCGGGAGGGCAGATACGCAGTATTTT
CASSPLGSGRADTQYF
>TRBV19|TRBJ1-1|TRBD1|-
TGTGCCAGTAGTATTTGGACAGGGTCGGGCACTGAAGCTTTCTTT
CASSIWTGSGTEAFF
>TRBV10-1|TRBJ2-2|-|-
TGCGCCAGCAGTGGCACGGCGCCGGCGAACACCGGGGAGCTGTTTTTT
CASSGTAPANTGELFF
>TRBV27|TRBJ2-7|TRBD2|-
TGTGCCAGCAGTTTCGGCGGGGGGATACTTGAGCAGTACTTC
CASSFGGGILEQYF
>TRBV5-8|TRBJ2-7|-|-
TGTGCCAGCAGCTTGGATTTGTCCTACGAGCAGTACTTC
CASSLDLSYEQYF
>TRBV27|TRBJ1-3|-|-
TGTGCCAGCAGTGGGACGGGCTCTGGAAACACCATATATTTT
CASSGTGSGNTIYF
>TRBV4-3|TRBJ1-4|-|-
TGCGCCAGCAGCCAAGATACGGGAAGAAATAATGAAAAACTGTTTTTT
CASSQDTGRNNEKLFF
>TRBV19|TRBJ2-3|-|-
TGTGCCAGTAGTATGAGGGGTTGGGAGCGAGACACAGATACGCAGTATTTT
CASSMRGWERDTDTQYF
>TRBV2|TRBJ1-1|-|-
TGTGCCAGCAGTGGGACGGGGGGCGGCCTGGGCACTGAAGCTTTCTTT
CASSGTGGGLGTEAFF
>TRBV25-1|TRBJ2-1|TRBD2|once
TGTGCCAGCATAACTAGCGGGTCTAGGGGCTACTCCTACAATGAGCAGTTCTTC
CASITSGSRGYSYNEQFF
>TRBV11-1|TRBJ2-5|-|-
TGTGCCAGCAGCCCAGGGCAAGAGACCCAGTACTTC
CASSPGQETQYF
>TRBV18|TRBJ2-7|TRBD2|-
TGTGCCAGCTCACCTTCAGCGGGGGGCTCTCTCTCCTACGAGCAGTACTTC
CASSPSAGGSLSYEQYF
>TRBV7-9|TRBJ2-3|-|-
TGTGCCAGCAGCTTAAGGATAGGCCCTAGCACAGATACGCAGTATTTT
CASSLRIGPSTDTQYF
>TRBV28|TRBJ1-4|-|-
TGTGCCAGCAGTCCCCGACAGGTTTATAATGAAAAACTGTTTTTT
CASSPRQVYNEKLFF
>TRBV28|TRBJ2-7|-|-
TGTGCCAGCAGTTTGGAGGAATCCTACGAGCAGTACTTC
CASSLEESYEQYF
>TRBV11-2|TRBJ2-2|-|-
TGTGCTACCAGCCTGGGGGCCGGGGAGCTGTTTTTT
CATSLGAGELFF
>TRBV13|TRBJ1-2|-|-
TGTGCCAGCAGCTTAGGGTCAGCTAACTATGGCTACACCTTC
CASSLGSANYGYTF
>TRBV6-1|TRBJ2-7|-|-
TGTGCCAGCAGTGAGCGAGGGGGCTACGAGCAGTACTTC
CASSERGGYEQYF
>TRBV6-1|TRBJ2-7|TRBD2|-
TGTGCCAGCAGTGAAGCGCAATGGTGGCGGGAGGCCTCCTACGAGCAGTACTTC
CASSEAQWWREASYEQYF
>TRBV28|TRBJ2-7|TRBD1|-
TGTGCCAGCAGTTCACCCCCGGGGACAGGGTCTTACGAGCAGTACTTC
CASSSPPGTGSYEQYF
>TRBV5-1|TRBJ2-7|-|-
TGCGCCAGCAAGGAGGGGCTTAGCTGGGGTTCCTACGAGCAGTACTTC
CASKEGLSWGSYEQYF
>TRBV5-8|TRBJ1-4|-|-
TGTGCCAGCAGCTTGGTTGGGGGCAACGAAAAACTGTTTTTT
CASSLVGGNEKLFF
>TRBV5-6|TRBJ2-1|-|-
TGTGCCAGCAGCTTGGGGGAACGGGCATATAGCTACAATGAGCAGTTCTTC
CASSLGERAYSYNEQFF
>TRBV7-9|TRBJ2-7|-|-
TGTGCCAGCAGCCAAAATTCGCAACAGGGTATCACCTACGAGCAGTACTTC
CASSQNSQQGITYEQYF
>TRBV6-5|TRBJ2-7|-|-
TGTGCCAGCAGTTACTCGGAAGGACACGCCGCCGAGCAGTACTTC
CASSYSEGHAAEQYF
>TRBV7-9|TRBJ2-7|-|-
TGTGCCAGCAGCTTACTCCGTGGGGTTAGGGACGAGCAGTACTTC
CASSLLRGVRDEQYF
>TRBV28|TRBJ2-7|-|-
TGTGCCAGCAGTTTAAGAGAAGGCCTCTCCTACGAGCAGTACTTC
CASSLREGLSYEQYF
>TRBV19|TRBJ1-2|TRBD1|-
TGTGCCAGTACCTCATCCGGGACAGGGACTTATGGCTACACCTTC
CASTSSGTGTYGYTF
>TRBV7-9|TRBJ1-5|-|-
TGTGCCAGCAGCTTAGTAGGGCCCCAGCCCCAGCATTTT
CASSLVGPQPQHF
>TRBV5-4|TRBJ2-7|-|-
TGTGCCAGCAGCCTTTCCGGCAGGGGTTCGTTCGAGCAGTACTTC
CASSLSGRGSFEQYF
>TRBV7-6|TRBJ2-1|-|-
TGTGCCAGCAGCATCACCAGGGGAGGCGAGCAGTTCTTC
CASSITRGGEQFF